This TCR beta chain was captured by sequencing in a study of blood T cell repertoires in COVID-19 (dated by TCRdb to about 2020). For context, the study as a whole: The collaborator samples originated in the United States, Italy and Spain and spanned the acute and convalescent phases of COVID-19. Where available, HLA class I and class II types were obtained from metadata supplied by the sample provider rather than from assay-based typing. Samples came from the ongoing ImmuneRACE study (first 160 participants) plus 1,254 subjects from 6 global collaborators. A freely available public database, intended as a resource for researchers studying the immune response to SARS-CoV-2, is where the repertoires were released. The prospective study material was composed of cDNA or gDNA derived from T cells, B-cell-depleted T cells, or PBMCs. Sample metadata almost always included a de-identified subject ID, COVID-19 status, age in years and sex. Subjects who had been exposed to COVID-19, were actively infected with it, or had recovered from it provided the deeply sampled blood TCRbeta repertoires that made up the dataset. Overall results and qualifications from the work: The quantity of clinical and demographic metadata differed by source and by participant and was supplied without curation.

V trim: 0 bases; J trim: 2 bases; unmatched bases: 4. From cysteine to phenylalanine, the CDR3 is 16 amino acids long. Only the CDR3 part of the read is kept: 48 bases, read in frame from the first base. Per the germline V gene, SGHAT is the CDR1 and FQNNGV is the CDR2. The immunoSEQ Assay, a bias-controlled multiplex PCR, was used to amplify TCRbeta CDR3 regions from genomic DNA. Per the original workflow: Within the assay, amplification of reference gene primers was used to estimate how many nucleated cells each sample contained. Sequence reads were collapsed and filtered to measure the absolute abundance of every unique TCRbeta CDR3 rearrangement. Productive Simpson clonality was computed per sample as the square root of Simpson's diversity index over productive rearrangements. TCRdb obtained this table from immuneACCESS and retained in-frame rearrangements with V and J assigned. These tables miss some clones; where compared with another copy, unresolved V genes account for less than half of the shortfall, and the remainder is unexplained. V and J calls plus clone size are reproduced from that table; the DNA served to infer D and trimming. Within this sample are about 120,000 clones, with roughly nine tenths of them counted one time only. Of the sample, 28% is held by the ten largest clones.

Concerning this clone: This receptor's antigen is unknown. Base-call qualities are not available, and no considerably larger clone is one nucleotide away.

Collaborating institutions collected whole blood in K2EDTA tubes following their own protocols. For TCRbeta analysis, collaborators shipped samples as frozen whole blood, isolated PBMCs, or DNA extracted from either of those sample types. The sequence derives from a man in his 70s with active or convalescent COVID-19. The sequenced sample consisted of peripheral blood. The chain links TRBV11-2 with TRBJ2-5; 9 junctional bases match TRBD2. The CDR3 in this case is CASSLEPSGTQETQYF. The nucleotides read TGTGCCAGCAGCTTAGAGCCTAGCGGGACACAAGAGACCCAGTACTTC.